In its sample, the clone carrying this TCR beta chain was seen many times. The study defined stable Graves' hyperthyroidism as no ophthalmopathy progression within 18 months. This sample is drawn from a study of T cells in Graves' hyperthyroidism and ophthalmopathy. Amplification of TCR beta CDR3 regions used RNA as the template. HTBI primers drove first-round RT-PCR of the TCR CDR3. TCRdb processed the multiplex PCR reads anew with MiXCR; each CDR3 protein has one entry. Of hundreds of thousands of distinct CDR3 sequences in the sample, around 13% were seen once. The CDR3 length is 14 residues. Germline V gives CDR1 ENHRY, CDR2 SYGVKD. The V gene end was trimmed by 6 bases and the J gene end by 3 bases; junction bases not matched to a gene: 2.

The V gene is TRBV10-3, the J gene TRBJ2-7; 13 bases line up with TRBD2. Sequencing was done on a sample of blood. This TCR was sampled from a woman younger than 30 with Graves' hyperthyroidism. The CDR3 loop reads CAISRTSGSYEQYF. The CDR3 DNA sequence: TGTGCCATCAGCAGGACTAGCGGGAGCTACGAGCAGTACTTC.